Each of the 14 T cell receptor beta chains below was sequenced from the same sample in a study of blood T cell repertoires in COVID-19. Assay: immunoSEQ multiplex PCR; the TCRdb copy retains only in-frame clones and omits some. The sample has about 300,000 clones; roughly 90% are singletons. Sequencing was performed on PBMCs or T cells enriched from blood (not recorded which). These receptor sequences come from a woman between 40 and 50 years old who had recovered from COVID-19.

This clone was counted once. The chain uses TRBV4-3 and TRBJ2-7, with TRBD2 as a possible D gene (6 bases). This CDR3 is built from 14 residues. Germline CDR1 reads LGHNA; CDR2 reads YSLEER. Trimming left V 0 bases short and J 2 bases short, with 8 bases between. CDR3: CASSQEGGTYEQYF. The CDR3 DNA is TGCGCCAGCAGCCAAGAGGGGGGAACCTACGAGCAGTACTTC.

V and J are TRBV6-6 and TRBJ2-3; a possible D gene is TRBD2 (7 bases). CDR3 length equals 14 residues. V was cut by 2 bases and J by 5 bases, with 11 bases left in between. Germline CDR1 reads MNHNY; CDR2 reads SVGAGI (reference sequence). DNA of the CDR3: TGTGCCAGCAGTTACGCGGGGGCGGGAGATACGCAGTATTTT. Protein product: CASSYAGAGDTQYF.

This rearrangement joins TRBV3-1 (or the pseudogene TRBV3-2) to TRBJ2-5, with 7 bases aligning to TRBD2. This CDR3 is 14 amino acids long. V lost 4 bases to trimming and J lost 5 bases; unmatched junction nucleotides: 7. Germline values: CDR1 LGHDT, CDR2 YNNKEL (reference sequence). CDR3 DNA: TGTGCCAGCAGCCCCGGATGGGGGGGGGAGACCCAGTACTTC. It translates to CASSPGWGGETQYF.

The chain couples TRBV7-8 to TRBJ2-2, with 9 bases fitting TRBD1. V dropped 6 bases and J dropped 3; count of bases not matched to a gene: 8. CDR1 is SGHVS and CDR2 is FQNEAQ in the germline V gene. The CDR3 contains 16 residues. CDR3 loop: CASRPQGAPDTGELFF. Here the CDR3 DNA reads TGTGCCAGCAGACCACAGGGGGCCCCCGACACCGGGGAGCTGTTTTTT.

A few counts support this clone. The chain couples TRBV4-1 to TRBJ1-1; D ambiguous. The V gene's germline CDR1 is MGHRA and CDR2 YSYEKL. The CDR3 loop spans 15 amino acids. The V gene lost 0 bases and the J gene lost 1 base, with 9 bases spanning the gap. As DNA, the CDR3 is TGCGCCAGCAGCCAAGAGTATGGCAGGAACACTGAAGCTTTCTTT. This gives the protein CASSQEYGRNTEAFF.

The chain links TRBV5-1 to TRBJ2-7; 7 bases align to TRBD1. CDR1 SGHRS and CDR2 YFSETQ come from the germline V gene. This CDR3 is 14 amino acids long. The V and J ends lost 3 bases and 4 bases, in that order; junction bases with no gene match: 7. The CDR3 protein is CASSSGTDDYEQYF. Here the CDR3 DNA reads TGCGCCAGCAGCTCCGGGACAGATGATTACGAGCAGTACTTC.

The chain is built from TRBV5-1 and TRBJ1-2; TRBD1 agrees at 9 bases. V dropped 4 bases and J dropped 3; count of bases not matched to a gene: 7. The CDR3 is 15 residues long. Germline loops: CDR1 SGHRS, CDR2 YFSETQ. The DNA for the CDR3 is TGCGCCAGCAGCCCGGGACAGGGAGTCTACTATGGCTACACCTTC. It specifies CASSPGQGVYYGYTF.

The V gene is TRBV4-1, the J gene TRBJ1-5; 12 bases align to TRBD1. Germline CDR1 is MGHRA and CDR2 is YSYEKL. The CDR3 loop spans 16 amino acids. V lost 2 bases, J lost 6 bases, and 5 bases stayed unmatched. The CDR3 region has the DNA TGCGCCAGCAGCCAAAAGGGACAGGGGGCGGGTCAGCCCCAGCATTTT. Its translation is CASSQKGQGAGQPQHF.

CDR3 loop: CASSVPGTGFYGYTF. The CDR3 nucleotides are TGTGCCAGTAGTGTCCCTGGGACAGGGTTTTATGGCTACACCTTC. The V and J genes are TRBV19 and TRBJ1-2, with 9 bases aligning to TRBD1. The V gene end was trimmed by 5 bases and the J gene end by 5 bases; junction bases not matched to a gene: 9. The CDR3 is 15 amino acids. Germline V gives CDR1 LNHDA, CDR2 SQIVND (reference sequence). Full variable domain (outside the CDR3, taken from reference TRBV19 and TRBJ1-2): DGGITQSPKYLFRKEGQNVTLSCEQNLNHDAMYWYRQDPGQGLRLIYYSQIVNDFQKGDIAEGYSVSREKKESFPLTVTSAQKNPTAFYLCASSVPGTGFYGYTFGSGTRLTVV.

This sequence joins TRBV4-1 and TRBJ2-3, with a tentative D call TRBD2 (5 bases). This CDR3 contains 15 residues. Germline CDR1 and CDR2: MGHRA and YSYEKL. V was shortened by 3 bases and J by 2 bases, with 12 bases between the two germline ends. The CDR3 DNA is TGCGCCAGCAGCCAGGGGAGTGACTACACAGATACGCAGTATTTT. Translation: CASSQGSDYTDTQYF.

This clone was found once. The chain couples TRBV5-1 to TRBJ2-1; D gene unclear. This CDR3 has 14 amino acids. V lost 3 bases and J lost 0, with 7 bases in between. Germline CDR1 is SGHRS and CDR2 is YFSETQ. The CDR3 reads CASSSPSSYNEQFF. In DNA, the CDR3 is TGCGCCAGCAGCTCTCCTAGCTCCTACAATGAGCAGTTCTTC.

CDR3 DNA: TGTGCCAGCAGTATACTCCCGACAGGGGGCGCCTATGGCTACACCTTC. It is translated as CASSILPTGGAYGYTF. The chain links TRBV27 to TRBJ1-2; 10 bases fit TRBD1. This CDR3 is built from 16 residues. Germline V lookup: CDR1 MNHEY, CDR2 SMNVEV (reference sequence). With V trimmed by 5 bases and J by 4 bases, 10 bases remained unmatched.

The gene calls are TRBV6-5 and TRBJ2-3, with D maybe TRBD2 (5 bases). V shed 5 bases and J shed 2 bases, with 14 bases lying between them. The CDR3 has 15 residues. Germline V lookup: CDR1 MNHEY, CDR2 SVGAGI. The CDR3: CASSRRRGATDTQYF. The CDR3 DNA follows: TGTGCCAGCAGTCGACGACGGGGAGCCACAGATACGCAGTATTTT.

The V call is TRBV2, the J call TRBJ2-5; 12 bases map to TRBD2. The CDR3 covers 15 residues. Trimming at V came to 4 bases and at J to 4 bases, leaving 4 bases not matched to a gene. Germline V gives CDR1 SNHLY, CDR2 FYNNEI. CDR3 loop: CASSGKGLAGETQYF. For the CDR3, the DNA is TGTGCCAGCAGTGGCAAGGGACTAGCGGGAGAGACCCAGTACTTC.